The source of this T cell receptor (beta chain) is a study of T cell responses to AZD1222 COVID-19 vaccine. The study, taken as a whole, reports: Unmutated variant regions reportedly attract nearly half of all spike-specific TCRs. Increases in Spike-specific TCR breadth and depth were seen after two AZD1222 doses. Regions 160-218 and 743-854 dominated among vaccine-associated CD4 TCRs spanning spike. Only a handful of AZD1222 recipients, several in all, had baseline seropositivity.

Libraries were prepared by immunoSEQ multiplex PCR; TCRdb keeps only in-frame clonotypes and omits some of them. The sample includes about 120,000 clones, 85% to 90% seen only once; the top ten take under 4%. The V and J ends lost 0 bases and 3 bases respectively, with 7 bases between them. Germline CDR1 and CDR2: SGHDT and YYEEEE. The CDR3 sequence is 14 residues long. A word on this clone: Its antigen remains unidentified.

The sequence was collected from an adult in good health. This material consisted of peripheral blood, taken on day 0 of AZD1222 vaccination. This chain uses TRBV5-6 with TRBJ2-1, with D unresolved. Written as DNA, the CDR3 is TGTGCCAGCAGCTTGGGGTGGGGCTACAATGAGCAGTTCTTC. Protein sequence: CASSLGWGYNEQFF.